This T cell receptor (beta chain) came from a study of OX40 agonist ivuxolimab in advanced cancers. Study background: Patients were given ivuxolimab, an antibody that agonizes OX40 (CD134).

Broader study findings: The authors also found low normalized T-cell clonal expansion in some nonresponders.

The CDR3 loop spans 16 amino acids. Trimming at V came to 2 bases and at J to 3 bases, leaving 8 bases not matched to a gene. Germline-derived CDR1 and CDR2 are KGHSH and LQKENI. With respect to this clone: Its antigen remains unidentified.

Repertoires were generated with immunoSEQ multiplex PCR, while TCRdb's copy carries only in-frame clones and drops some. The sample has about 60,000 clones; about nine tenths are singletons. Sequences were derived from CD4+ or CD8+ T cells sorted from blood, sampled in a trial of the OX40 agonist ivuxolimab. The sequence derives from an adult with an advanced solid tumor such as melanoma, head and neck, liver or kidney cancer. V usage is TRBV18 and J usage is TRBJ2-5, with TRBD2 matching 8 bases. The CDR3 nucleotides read TGTGCCAGCTCACCAGCTAAAGCGGGAGTTGAAGAGACCCAGTACTTC. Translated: CASSPAKAGVEETQYF.